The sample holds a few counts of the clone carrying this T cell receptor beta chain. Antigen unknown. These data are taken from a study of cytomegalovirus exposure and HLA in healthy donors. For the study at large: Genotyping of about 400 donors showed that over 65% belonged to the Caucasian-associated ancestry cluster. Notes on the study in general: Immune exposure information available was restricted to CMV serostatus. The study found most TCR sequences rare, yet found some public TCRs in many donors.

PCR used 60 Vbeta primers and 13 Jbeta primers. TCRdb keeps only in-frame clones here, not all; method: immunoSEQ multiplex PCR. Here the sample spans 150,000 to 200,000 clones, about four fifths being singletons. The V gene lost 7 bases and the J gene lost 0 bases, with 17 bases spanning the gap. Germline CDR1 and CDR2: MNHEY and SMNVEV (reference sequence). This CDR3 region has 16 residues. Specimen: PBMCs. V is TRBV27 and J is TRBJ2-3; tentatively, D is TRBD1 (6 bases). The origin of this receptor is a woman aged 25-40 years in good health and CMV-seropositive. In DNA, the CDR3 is TGTGCCAGCATGGACAGTTCCCATTATAGCACAGATACGCAGTATTTT. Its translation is CASMDSSHYSTDTQYF.